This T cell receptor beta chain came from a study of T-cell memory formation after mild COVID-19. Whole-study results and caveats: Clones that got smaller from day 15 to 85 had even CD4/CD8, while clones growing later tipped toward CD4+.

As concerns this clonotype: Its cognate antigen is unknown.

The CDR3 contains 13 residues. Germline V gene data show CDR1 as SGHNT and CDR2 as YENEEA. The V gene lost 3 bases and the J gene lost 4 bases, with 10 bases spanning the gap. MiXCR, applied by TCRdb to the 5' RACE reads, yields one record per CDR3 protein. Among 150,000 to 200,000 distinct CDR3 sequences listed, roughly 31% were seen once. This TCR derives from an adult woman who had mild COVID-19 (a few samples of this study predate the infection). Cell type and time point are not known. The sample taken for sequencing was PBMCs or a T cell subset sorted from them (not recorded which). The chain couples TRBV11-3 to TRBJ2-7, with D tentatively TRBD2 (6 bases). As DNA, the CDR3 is TGTGCCAGCAGCTTCTCGGGAGAATACGAGCAGTACTTC. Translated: CASSFSGEYEQYF. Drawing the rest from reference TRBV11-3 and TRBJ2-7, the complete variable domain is EAGVVQSPRYKIIEKKQPVAFWCNPISGHNTLYWYLQNLGQGPELLIRYENEEAVDDSQLPKDRFSAERLKGVDSTLKIQPAELGDSAVYLCASSFSGEYEQYFGPGTRLTVT.